The 9 T cell receptor beta chains below come from one sample, sequenced in a study of T cell responses to AZD1222 COVID-19 vaccine. Only in-frame clones appear in the TCRdb table, and some are missing; sequencing was by immunoSEQ multiplex PCR. Among roughly 84,000 clones listed, 87% were seen once. The sample was peripheral blood, taken on day 0 of AZD1222 vaccination. Receptor source: an adult in good health.

CDR3 loop: CASSLSGNSYNEQFF. The CDR3 DNA follows: TGTGCCAGCAGTTTGAGCGGGAATTCCTACAATGAGCAGTTCTTC. The chain uses TRBV7-9 and TRBJ2-1, with TRBD2 identical over 7 bases. Germline V gene sequence: CDR1 SEHNR, CDR2 FQNEAQ (reference sequence). After removal of 6 bases from V and 1 base from J, the junction contained 6 bases not matched to a gene. This CDR3 spans 15 amino acids.

The V and J genes are TRBV4-1 and TRBJ1-6; 7 bases are shared with TRBD1. This CDR3 has 14 amino acids. Germline V gene sequence: CDR1 MGHRA, CDR2 YSYEKL. The trim removed 4 bases at V and 7 bases at J, leaving 4 bases unmatched. CDR3: CASSPRGLNSPLHF. The CDR3 DNA follows: TGCGCCAGCAGCCCTAGGGGGCTAAATTCACCCCTCCACTTT.

This chain joins TRBV9 and TRBJ2-2; D uncertain. The CDR3 loop spans 17 amino acids. V shed 4 bases and J shed 0 bases, with 16 bases lying between them. Germline-derived CDR1 and CDR2 are SGDLS and YYNGEE. Here the CDR3 reads CASSIRGSGANTGELFF. The CDR3 DNA is TGTGCCAGCAGCATCCGAGGAAGTGGAGCGAACACCGGGGAGCTGTTTTTT.

V usage is TRBV15 and J usage is TRBJ2-1; the match to TRBD2 covers 12 bases. V lost 0 bases and J lost 7; bases outside the gene matches: 7. Looked up from germline, CDR1 is LNHNV and CDR2 is YYDKDF (reference sequence). CDR3 length: 17 residues. CDR3: CATSRDRLAGGLNEQFF. The CDR3, as DNA: TGTGCCACCAGCAGAGATCGGCTAGCGGGAGGGCTTAATGAGCAGTTCTTC.

The V and J genes are TRBV11-2 and TRBJ2-2, with 7 bases identical to TRBD2. After removal of 1 base from V and 2 bases from J, the junction contained 4 bases not matched to a gene. The germline V gene has CDR1 SGHAT and CDR2 FQNNGV. This CDR3 contains 16 residues. CDR3 nucleotide sequence: TGTGCCAGCAGCTTAGGACTAGCCACAAACACCGGGGAGCTGTTTTTT. Translated, it gives CASSLGLATNTGELFF.

The CDR3: CASSNRGPNTEAFF. The CDR3 nucleotides are TGTGCCAGCAGCAACAGGGGTCCGAACACTGAAGCTTTCTTT. J is TRBJ1-1 and V is TRBV14; 7 bases line up with TRBD1. The CDR3 is 14 residues long. Germline-derived CDR1 and CDR2 are SGHDN and FVKESK. V shed 5 bases, J shed 1 base, and the junction held 4 bases outside the gene matches.

This rearrangement joins TRBV10-3 to TRBJ2-7; either TRBD1 or TRBD2 may supply D (5 bases each). This CDR3 region has 14 residues. V was pared by 11 bases and J by 1 base, with 18 bases between. Germline V gene lookup returns CDR1 ENHRY and CDR2 SYGVKD. The CDR3 protein is CAARHRDGSYEQYF. For the CDR3, the DNA is TGTGCCGCAAGACACCGGGACGGATCCTACGAGCAGTACTTC.

J is TRBJ1-1 and V is TRBV7-3; D not resolved. This CDR3 region has 13 residues. Germline values: CDR1 SGHTA, CDR2 FQGTGA. With 5 bases removed from V and 4 bases from J, the gap between germline ends came to 11 bases. The CDR3: CASSQRLFTEAFF. The CDR3 DNA reads TGTGCCAGCAGCCAGAGGCTATTCACTGAAGCTTTCTTT.

V gene TRBV27 combines with J gene TRBJ2-1; D call uncertain. V was trimmed by 6 bases and J by 0 bases, leaving 9 bases between them. Germline V gives CDR1 MNHEY, CDR2 SMNVEV (reference sequence). This CDR3 is 14 amino acids long. CDR3 in DNA: TGTGCCAGCAGAGGAGATAGCTCCTACAATGAGCAGTTCTTC. This translates into CASRGDSSYNEQFF.